The clone carrying this T cell receptor (beta chain) was detected many times. Its specificity is not known. This sample is part of a study of human T cells and chemical hapten exposure. Looking at the study overall: Across its 20 to 25 weeks, the study gave patients weekly diphenylcyclopropenone doses to the scalp.

Study findings and constraints: With DPC sensitization, TCRs exceeding 1 in 1000 frequency showed no change. Counts of TCRs expanded at PT1 correlated positively with patch test score.

Germline V CDR1 and CDR2: MDHEN, SYDVKM. The germline V and J ends were trimmed by 4 bases and 9 bases, with 9 bases remaining between them. The CDR3 totals 12 residues. Time point: patch test 3, about 24 weeks after DPC sensitization. Treatment in this sample: therapeutic diphenylcyclopropenone sensitization with weekly scalp DPC. Individual cDNA molecules in this library carried unique molecular identifiers. TCRdb fed the RACE reads into MiXCR, producing one record per CDR3 protein. The table has some 74,000 distinct CDR3 sequences, over 10% seen once. The J gene is TRBJ1-4, the V gene TRBV28, with D unclear. The starting material was whole blood, obtained in connection with sensitization to the hapten diphenylcyclopropenone (DPC). This receptor was identified in a woman in her fifties or sixties with alopecia areata. Some clones in this sample may be carry-over from other donors' samples. The CDR3 sequence is CASSSSEQKLFF. CDR3 nucleotide sequence: TGTGCCAGCAGTTCCTCAGAACAAAAACTGTTTTTT.